One sample yielded the 27 T cell receptor beta chains listed below, sequenced in a study of blood T cell repertoires in COVID-19. Assay: immunoSEQ multiplex PCR; the TCRdb copy retains only in-frame clones and omits some. The table records some 210,000 clones, roughly four fifths of them present only once. The sequenced sample consisted of peripheral blood. The receptor set was obtained from a woman aged 70-85 years with active or convalescent COVID-19.

V and J are TRBV4-1 and TRBJ2-5, with 11 bases lining up with TRBD2. The ends lost 1 base at V and 1 base at J; junction bases unmatched: 2. The CDR3 runs 16 residues. The germline V gene has CDR1 MGHRA and CDR2 YSYEKL. In DNA form, the CDR3 reads TGCGCCAGCAGCCAAGTAGCGGGAGGGGCCCAAGAGACCCAGTACTTC. This sequence encodes CASSQVAGGAQETQYF.

The chain carries TRBV9 and TRBJ2-2, with TRBD1 identical over 7 bases. The trim removed 0 bases at V and 5 bases at J, leaving 10 bases unmatched. This CDR3 region has 17 residues. CDR1 and CDR2 from the germline V gene are SGDLS and YYNGEE. In DNA, the CDR3 is TGTGCCAGCAGCGTAGGGGCTACAGGGGTTTGGACCGGGGAGCTGTTTTTT. Translating gives CASSVGATGVWTGELFF.

V usage is TRBV7-2 and J usage is TRBJ1-1; D is ambiguous. V dropped 2 bases and J dropped 1 base, with 5 bases sitting between them. The CDR3 contains 13 residues. The V gene's germline CDR1 is SGHTA and CDR2 FQGNSA. CDR3: CASSLMRNTEAFF. The CDR3 DNA reads TGTGCCAGCAGCTTAATGAGGAACACTGAAGCTTTCTTT. The complete variable domain, with remaining parts taken from reference TRBV7-2 and TRBJ1-1, reads GAGVSQSPSNKVTEKGKDVELRCDPISGHTALYWYRQSLGQGLEFLIYFQGNSAPDKSGLPSDRFSAERTGGSVSTLTIQRTQQEDSAVYLCASSLMRNTEAFFGQGTRLTVV.

This chain joins TRBV13 and TRBJ2-7; D is perhaps TRBD2 (5 bases). CDR1 is PRHDT and CDR2 is FYEKMQ in the germline V gene (reference sequence). V lost 2 bases to trimming and J lost 0 bases, with 8 bases between them. The CDR3 extends over 14 amino acids. The CDR3 reads CASSLRESSYEQYF. The CDR3 DNA sequence: TGTGCCAGCAGCTTAAGGGAGAGCTCCTACGAGCAGTACTTC.

The chain is built from TRBV3-1 (or the pseudogene TRBV3-2) and TRBJ2-3; D gene uncertain. Deletions cut 3 bases from V and 9 bases from J, with 10 bases between. The V gene's germline CDR1 is LGHDT and CDR2 YNNKEL (reference sequence). The length of the CDR3 is 12 residues. CDR3 residues: CASSQGPGTQYF. As DNA, the CDR3 is TGTGCCAGCAGCCAGGGCCCTGGGACGCAGTATTTT.

The CDR3 nucleotides are TGTGCCACCAGCCCCGACAGCCAGGTGCCTTACGAGCAGTACTTC. It translates to CATSPDSQVPYEQYF. This chain uses TRBV15 with TRBJ2-7, with D perhaps matching TRBD1 (5 bases). Trimming took 5 bases from V and 4 from J, leaving 18 bases between them. The CDR3 has 15 residues. CDR1 and CDR2 (germline): LNHNV, YYDKDF (reference sequence).

The DNA for the CDR3 is TGTGCCAGCAGCGTGCTAGCGGGAGCCCCCGGGGCCAACGTCCTGACTTTC. It translates to CASSVLAGAPGANVLTF. The chain is built from TRBV9 and TRBJ2-6; TRBD2 agrees at 10 bases. The germline V gene encodes CDR1 SGDLS and CDR2 YYNGEE. The trim removed 2 bases at V and 4 bases at J, leaving 6 bases unmatched. This CDR3 has 17 residues.

The chain combines TRBV24-1 with TRBJ2-7; D possibly corresponds to TRBD2 (6 bases). The CDR3 is 14 residues long. V dropped 6 bases and J dropped 0 bases, with 11 bases sitting between them. The germline V gene encodes CDR1 KGHDR and CDR2 SFDVKD. DNA of the CDR3: TGTGCCACCAGTCACGGGAGACTCTCCTACGAGCAGTACTTC. Its protein is CATSHGRLSYEQYF.

The chain carries TRBV28 and TRBJ2-5; maybe TRBD1 (6 bases). V dropped 6 bases and J dropped 4 bases, with 27 bases sitting between them. Germline assignment: CDR1 MDHEN and CDR2 SYDVKM. This CDR3 comprises 18 residues. In DNA form, the CDR3 reads TGTGCCAGCAGCTCCTTCACCCAGGGGCAGGGGCCCGGAGAGACCCAGTACTTC. This translates into CASSSFTQGQGPGETQYF.

DNA for the CDR3: TGTGCCAGCAGCTTGGGGCGATCGCGGGTTTATGGCTACACCTTC. This sequence encodes CASSLGRSRVYGYTF. The chain has TRBV5-6 and TRBJ1-2, with D uncertain. This CDR3 contains 15 residues. Trimming left V 0 bases short and J 5 bases short, with 14 bases between. The germline gives CDR1 SGHDT, CDR2 YYEEEE.

Remarks on this clone: Other nucleotide sequences in the sample specify the same CDR3. The V gene is TRBV19, the J gene TRBJ2-1; 12 bases fit TRBD2. V trimming: 6 bases; J trimming: 6 bases; junction bases outside the gene matches: 3. Germline CDR1 and CDR2: LNHDA and SQIVND (reference sequence). The CDR3 contains 14 residues. CDR3 DNA sequence: TGTGCCAGTAGGACTAGCGGGAGCGGCAATGAGCAGTTCTTC. This sequence encodes CASRTSGSGNEQFF.

V gene TRBV4-2 combines with J gene TRBJ2-1; 7 bases map to TRBD1. V was pared by 0 bases and J by 10 bases, with 9 bases of the junction left unmatched. This CDR3 contains 15 residues. Germline CDR1 and CDR2: LGHNA and YNFKEQ. CDR3 sequence (DNA): TGTGCCAGCAGCCAAGAAAGGACAGGAGTAGGGGAGCAGTTCTTC. Its translation is CASSQERTGVGEQFF.

The chain links TRBV7-7 to TRBJ1-2, with TRBD1 matching over 8 bases. CDR3 length: 14 amino acids. The germline CDR1 and CDR2 sequences are SSHAT and FNYEAQ (reference sequence). V trimming: 4 bases; J trimming: 3 bases; junction bases outside the gene matches: 4. For the CDR3, the DNA is TGTGCCAGCAGCTCTGGACAGGGAGACTATGGCTACACCTTC. It codes for CASSSGQGDYGYTF.

The chain links TRBV10-3 to TRBJ2-3, with D unclear. This CDR3 has 11 amino acids. The germline CDR1 and CDR2 sequences are ENHRY and SYGVKD. The ends were cut back, 11 bases at V and 5 bases at J, with 11 bases in the middle. CDR3 region: CAVLLQDTQYF. The CDR3 region has the DNA TGTGCCGTCCTATTGCAAGATACGCAGTATTTT.

This chain connects TRBV25-1 to TRBJ1-4, with D unresolved. Germline V gives CDR1 MGHDK, CDR2 SYGVNS. This CDR3 has 15 amino acids. V shed 0 bases and J shed 1 base, with 6 bases lying between them. The chain's CDR3 is CASSEYGETNEKLFF. For the CDR3, the DNA is TGTGCCAGCAGTGAATACGGGGAAACTAATGAAAAACTGTTTTTT.

The chain combines TRBV19 with TRBJ1-1, with 7 positions matching TRBD1. The V gene's germline CDR1 is LNHDA and CDR2 SQIVND (reference sequence). J lost 2 bases, V lost 8 bases, and 8 bases had no gene match. The CDR3 totals 14 residues. The CDR3 here is CASARDRPNTEAFF. The CDR3 DNA reads TGTGCCAGTGCGAGGGACAGACCAAACACTGAAGCTTTCTTT.

In the case of this clone: Other nucleotide sequences in the sample specify the same CDR3. The V call is TRBV5-1, the J call TRBJ2-7; TRBD1 matches at 10 bases. CDR1 is SGHRS, CDR2 YFSETQ, per germline. The CDR3 spans 15 residues. Trimming took 4 bases from V and 1 from J; bases not matched to a gene: 5. The CDR3 is CASSPGTGVSYEQYF. The DNA for the CDR3 is TGCGCCAGCAGCCCCGGGACAGGGGTGTCCTACGAGCAGTACTTC. The full variable domain, completed using reference TRBV5-1 and TRBJ2-7, is KAGVTQTPRYLIKTRGQQVTLSCSPISGHRSVSWYQQTPGQGLQFLFEYFSETQRNKGNFPGRFSGRQFSNSRSEMNVSTLELGDSALYLCASSPGTGVSYEQYFGPGTRLTVT.

This sequence joins TRBV5-1 and TRBJ2-3; 7 bases line up with TRBD2. The CDR3 has 16 amino acids. The trim removed 4 bases at V and 3 bases at J, leaving 11 bases unmatched. Germline CDR1 reads SGHRS; CDR2 reads YFSETQ. The CDR3 nucleotides read TGCGCCAGCAGCCTTAGACTAGCTCTTTCAACAGATACGCAGTATTTT. Encoded protein: CASSLRLALSTDTQYF. The full variable domain, in which reference TRBV5-1 and TRBJ2-3 provide the parts outside the CDR3, is KAGVTQTPRYLIKTRGQQVTLSCSPISGHRSVSWYQQTPGQGLQFLFEYFSETQRNKGNFPGRFSGRQFSNSRSEMNVSTLELGDSALYLCASSLRLALSTDTQYFGPGTRLTVL.

The chain couples TRBV7-2 to TRBJ2-1, with 7 bases aligning to TRBD2. The CDR3 loop spans 13 amino acids. Germline-derived CDR1 and CDR2 are SGHTA and FQGNSA. V lost 6 bases to trimming and J lost 11 bases; unmatched junction nucleotides: 10. CDR3 bases: TGTGCCAGCAGACGGAGGGAGGGCGGACAGCAGTTCTTC. Its translation is CASRRREGGQQFF.

The chain joins TRBV27 to TRBJ2-5; a weak D match, TRBD2 (6 bases). The CDR3 length is 17 residues. Trimming pared 3 bases from V and 2 bases from J, leaving 19 bases between. CDR1 is MNHEY, CDR2 SMNVEV, per germline (reference sequence). The chain's CDR3 is CASSFRLPRTNQETQYF. CDR3 nucleotides: TGTGCCAGCAGTTTTAGGTTACCCCGGACTAATCAAGAGACCCAGTACTTC.

The chain recombines TRBV2 with TRBJ2-7, with 8 bases that match TRBD1. The V segment lost 4 bases and the J segment 7 bases; nucleotides outside the gene matches: 3. The CDR3 runs to 12 residues. Germline loops: CDR1 SNHLY, CDR2 FYNNEI. The CDR3 protein is CASSGTGGEQYF. Here the CDR3 DNA reads TGTGCCAGCAGTGGAACAGGGGGAGAGCAGTACTTC.

The chain links TRBV19 to TRBJ1-5; D may be TRBD1 (5 bases). V was trimmed by 7 bases and J by 0 bases, leaving 13 bases between them. Germline values: CDR1 LNHDA, CDR2 SQIVND (reference sequence). The CDR3 consists of 15 residues. CDR3 amino acids: CASTLGVYSNQPQHF. The CDR3 DNA is TGTGCCAGTACTCTAGGGGTGTATAGCAATCAGCCCCAGCATTTT.

The J gene is TRBJ2-5, the V gene TRBV18; 15 nucleotides align to TRBD2. Per germline, CDR1 KGHSH and CDR2 LQKENI. CDR3 size: 16 residues. The V gene end was trimmed by 4 bases and the J gene end by 4 bases; junction bases not matched to a gene: 4. Here the CDR3 reads CASSRTSGRAGETQYF. The CDR3, as DNA: TGTGCCAGCTCACGGACTAGCGGGAGGGCCGGAGAGACCCAGTACTTC.

The rearrangement links TRBV6-1 to TRBJ1-1, with no clear D. The germline V gene has CDR1 MNHNS and CDR2 SASEGT. V was cut by 4 bases and J by 0 bases, with 18 bases left in between. This CDR3 has 17 amino acids. The CDR3 DNA is TGTGCCAGCAGTGTACTACCCCCGGATCCCATGAACACTGAAGCTTTCTTT. This sequence encodes CASSVLPPDPMNTEAFF.

The chain links TRBV2 to TRBJ2-1; the match to TRBD2 covers 10 bases. V lost 6 bases, J lost 4 bases, and 6 bases stayed unmatched. CDR1 and CDR2 (germline): SNHLY, FYNNEI. The CDR3 is 15 amino acids. CDR3 DNA: TGTGCCAGCAGCGGAACTAGCGGGATATACAATGAGCAGTTCTTC. Its protein product is CASSGTSGIYNEQFF. Full variable domain (outside the CDR3, taken from reference TRBV2 and TRBJ2-1): EPEVTQTPSHQVTQMGQEVILRCVPISNHLYFYWYRQILGQKVEFLVSFYNNEISEKSEIFDDQFSVERPDGSNFTLKIRSTKLEDSAMYFCASSGTSGIYNEQFFGPGTRLTVL.

Worth noting for this clone: The same CDR3 also results from other DNA sequences found in this sample. The chain combines TRBV2 with TRBJ1-2; 8 bases fit TRBD1. This CDR3 is 13 amino acids long. The V segment lost 4 bases and the J segment 2 bases; nucleotides outside the gene matches: 0. Germline loops: CDR1 SNHLY, CDR2 FYNNEI. The CDR3 bases are TGTGCCAGCAGTGGACAGGGGAACTATGGCTACACCTTC. It translates to CASSGQGNYGYTF. Filled out from reference TRBV2 and TRBJ1-2, the complete variable domain reads EPEVTQTPSHQVTQMGQEVILRCVPISNHLYFYWYRQILGQKVEFLVSFYNNEISEKSEIFDDQFSVERPDGSNFTLKIRSTKLEDSAMYFCASSGQGNYGYTFGSGTRLTVV.

The chain uses TRBV6-1 and TRBJ2-1, with 8 bases lining up with TRBD2. The V and J ends lost 3 bases and 10 bases, in that order; junction bases with no gene match: 20. This CDR3 is 18 amino acids long. Per the germline V gene, CDR1 is MNHNS and CDR2 is SASEGT. In nucleotides, the CDR3 is TGTGCCAGCAGTGACCGGGCTGGGTGGGTAGCGGGAAAGGGGGAGCAGTTCTTC. It specifies CASSDRAGWVAGKGEQFF.